These 32 T cell receptor beta chains originate from one sample sequenced in a study of response to subunit inactivated influenza vaccine. TCRdb ran MiXCR on the RT-PCR reads and lists one entry per CDR3 protein. Among around 530,000 distinct CDR3 sequences listed, about 15% were seen once. This sample comprised CD4+ T cells sorted from PBMCs, obtained around 25 months after vaccination. Receptors originate from a man between 50 and 75 years old who received an inactivated influenza vaccine.

This chain connects TRBV6-2 or TRBV6-3 to TRBJ1-1; D may be TRBD1 (6 bases). CDR3 length equals 15 residues. Germline V lookup: CDR1 MNHEY, CDR2 SVGEGT. The V and J ends lost 2 bases and 0 bases respectively, with 10 bases between them. CDR3 residues: CASSYGDTMNTEAFF. Written as DNA, the CDR3 is TGTGCCAGCAGTTACGGGGACACCATGAACACTGAAGCTTTCTTT.

The chain uses TRBV20-1 and TRBJ2-7; D perhaps matches TRBD2 (5 bases). CDR1 DFQATT and CDR2 SNEGSKA come from the germline V gene (reference sequence). Trimming stripped 3 bases from V and 2 bases from J, with 8 bases between. The CDR3 runs 12 residues. The CDR3 is CSASRDTYEQYF. The CDR3 DNA reads as TGCAGTGCTAGCCGGGATACCTACGAGCAGTACTTC.

A few counts support this clonotype. This chain uses TRBV7-2 with TRBJ2-3, with 8 bases matching TRBD2. The CDR3 contains 14 residues. V lost 5 bases and J lost 3; bases outside the gene matches: 4. Germline CDR1 and CDR2: SGHTA and FQGNSA. CDR3 nucleotide sequence: TGTGCCAGCAGCAGGGGACTAGGAACAGATACGCAGTATTTT. Residues: CASSRGLGTDTQYF. Full variable domain (missing parts from reference TRBV7-2 and TRBJ2-3): GAGVSQSPSNKVTEKGKDVELRCDPISGHTALYWYRQSLGQGLEFLIYFQGNSAPDKSGLPSDRFSAERTGGSVSTLTIQRTQQEDSAVYLCASSRGLGTDTQYFGPGTRLTVL.

The chain carries TRBV3-1 and TRBJ2-2, with 8 bases aligning to TRBD1. Germline V gives CDR1 LGHDT, CDR2 YNNKEL (reference sequence). Trimming took 3 bases from V and 2 from J; bases not matched to a gene: 11. This CDR3 region has 18 residues. This CDR3 is CASSHRGQGQLNTGELFF. CDR3 nucleotides: TGTGCCAGCAGCCACCGCGGACAGGGACAATTAAACACCGGGGAGCTGTTTTTT.

This sequence joins TRBV28 and TRBJ1-5; D call uncertain. Germline CDR1 reads MDHEN; CDR2 reads SYDVKM. The ends were cut back, 3 bases at V and 1 base at J, with 13 bases in the middle. This CDR3 has 16 residues. In DNA, the CDR3 is TGTGCCAGCAGTTTTGCTACGGGAGGAAGCAATCAGCCCCAGCATTTT. It encodes CASSFATGGSNQPQHF.

This clonotype was counted a few times. The chain employs TRBV7-9 and TRBJ2-1; 7 bases line up with TRBD1. The CDR3 is made up of 17 amino acids. V lost 6 bases and J lost 4; bases outside the gene matches: 15. CDR1 is SEHNR, CDR2 FQNEAQ, per germline (reference sequence). CDR3 DNA sequence: TGTGCCAGCAGAAGACGGGTGGGACAGAGGCCTTACAATGAGCAGTTCTTC. Protein product: CASRRRVGQRPYNEQFF. The full variable domain, with the rest looked up from reference TRBV7-9 and TRBJ2-1, is DTGVSQNPRHKITKRGQNVTFRCDPISEHNRLYWYRQTLGQGPEFLTYFQNEAQLEKSRLLSDRFSAERPKGSFSTLEIQRTEQGDSAMYLCASRRRVGQRPYNEQFFGPGTRLTVL.

This clonotype was found many times. This chain joins TRBV4-3 and TRBJ2-7; D is uncertain. The germline V and J ends were trimmed by 0 bases and 2 bases, with 17 bases remaining between them. The CDR3 spans 17 residues. The germline gives CDR1 LGHNA, CDR2 YSLEER. The CDR3: CASSQDLQSVVPYEQYF. The CDR3 bases are TGCGCCAGCAGCCAAGATCTTCAGAGTGTTGTCCCCTACGAGCAGTACTTC.

This clonotype was found many times. V usage is TRBV7-2 and J usage is TRBJ1-4; unclear D gene. Germline assignment: CDR1 SGHTA and CDR2 FQGNSA. The CDR3 contains 12 residues. With 2 bases removed from V and 7 bases from J, the gap between germline ends came to 5 bases. The CDR3 DNA sequence: TGTGCCAGCAGCTTATGGGGTGAAAAACTGTTTTTT. It codes for CASSLWGEKLFF.

This clonotype appeared many times. This chain connects TRBV3-1 to TRBJ2-1, with no clear D. This CDR3 comprises 13 residues. Trimming stripped 4 bases from V and 12 bases from J, with 16 bases between. The germline V gene has CDR1 LGHDT and CDR2 YNNKEL (reference sequence). This chain's CDR3 is CASSPNTRGVQFF. The CDR3 DNA is TGTGCCAGCAGCCCGAACACCCGCGGTGTGCAGTTCTTC.

The chain recombines TRBV3-1 with TRBJ2-1; possible D gene TRBD2, 6 bases. This CDR3 is built from 15 residues. Looked up from germline, CDR1 is LGHDT and CDR2 is YNNKEL (reference sequence). Trimming took off 4 bases at V and 7 bases at J, with 17 bases between the two ends. CDR3 nucleotide sequence: TGTGCCAGCAGCCCCCGGGGGAGGAGAAGGAATGAGCAGTTCTTC. It codes for CASSPRGRRRNEQFF.

J is TRBJ2-5 and V is TRBV20-1; 9 positions match TRBD2. The CDR3 is 15 amino acids. CDR1 is DFQATT, CDR2 SNEGSKA, per germline (reference sequence). The V and J ends lost 5 bases and 0 bases, in that order; junction bases with no gene match: 7. CDR3 DNA: TGCAGTGCTCGCGGGGGGGCTACCAACCAAGAGACCCAGTACTTC. Protein: CSARGGATNQETQYF.

The chain recombines TRBV9 with TRBJ2-3, with 9 bases aligning to TRBD2. The CDR3 has 15 residues. Germline V CDR1 and CDR2: SGDLS, YYNGEE. V lost 4 bases and J lost 2; bases outside the gene matches: 5. The CDR3 protein is CASSNSGGLTDTQYF. CDR3 nucleotides: TGTGCCAGCAGCAATAGCGGGGGCCTCACAGATACGCAGTATTTT.

The rearrangement joins TRBV20-1 to TRBJ1-4; D possibly corresponds to TRBD1 (5 bases). Between the trimmed V and J ends, which lost 1 base and 4 bases, there was a span of 16 bases. Per the germline V gene, CDR1 is DFQATT and CDR2 is SNEGSKA (reference sequence). The CDR3 runs to 16 residues. CDR3 in DNA: TGCAGTGCTAGAGTCGCAAAGGGACTGTTTAATGAAAAACTGTTTTTT. Translated, it gives CSARVAKGLFNEKLFF.

Many counts were recorded for this clonotype. The chain joins TRBV7-8 to TRBJ1-4; no reliable D call. Trimming shortened V by 1 base and J by 8 bases, and 5 bases separated the two germline ends. This CDR3 is 12 amino acids long. Germline CDR1 and CDR2: SGHVS and FQNEAQ. The CDR3 here is CASSLGGEKLFF. Written as DNA, the CDR3 is TGTGCCAGCAGCTTAGGAGGGGAAAAACTGTTTTTT. Together with reference TRBV7-8 and TRBJ1-4, the CDR3 gives the full variable domain: GAGVSQSPRYKVAKRGQDVALRCDPISGHVSLFWYQQALGQGPEFLTYFQNEAQLDKSGLPSDRFFAERPEGSVSTLKIQRTQQEDSAVYLCASSLGGEKLFFGSGTQLSVL.

The rearrangement uses TRBV10-3 and TRBJ1-6; no definite D call. Germline CDR1 ENHRY, CDR2 SYGVKD. V lost 4 bases and J 10 bases, leaving 14 bases between the germline ends. The CDR3 runs 14 residues. CDR3 in amino acids: CAISAGPSTSPLHF. CDR3 DNA sequence: TGTGCCATCAGTGCGGGCCCTTCGACCTCACCCCTCCACTTT.

The chain is built from TRBV9 and TRBJ2-1; 11 bases align to TRBD2. Germline V gene lookup returns CDR1 SGDLS and CDR2 YYNGEE. V dropped 0 bases and J dropped 5; count of bases not matched to a gene: 1. The CDR3 contains 15 residues. The CDR3 region is CASSVATSGNNEQFF. The CDR3 nucleotides read TGTGCCAGCAGCGTAGCGACTAGCGGGAACAATGAGCAGTTCTTC. The whole variable domain, filled in from reference TRBV9 and TRBJ2-1, reads DSGVTQTPKHLITATGQRVTLRCSPRSGDLSVYWYQQSLDQGLQFLIQYYNGEERAKGNILERFSAQQFPDLHSELNLSSLELGDSALYFCASSVATSGNNEQFFGPGTRLTVL.

The table lists this clonotype with a few counts. The chain carries TRBV4-2 and TRBJ2-1, with 7 bases identical to TRBD2. CDR1 and CDR2 from the germline V gene are LGHNA and YNFKEQ. With V trimmed by 1 base and J by 2 bases, 5 bases remained unmatched. The CDR3 is 16 residues long. The CDR3 nucleotides read TGTGCCAGCAGCCAAGTTGTAGGACTAGCCTACAATGAGCAGTTCTTC. Translated, it gives CASSQVVGLAYNEQFF.

V usage is TRBV29-1 and J usage is TRBJ2-1; 7 nucleotides align to TRBD2. This CDR3 has 15 residues. Germline lookup yields CDR1 SQVTM and CDR2 ANQGSEA. Trimming removed 0 bases from V and 4 bases from J; junction bases left unmatched: 6. CDR3 in amino acids: CSVEDPGRPYNEQFF. CDR3 coding DNA: TGCAGCGTTGAAGATCCCGGGAGGCCGTACAATGAGCAGTTCTTC.

The rearrangement links TRBV2 to TRBJ1-4; 9 nucleotides agree with TRBD1. Per germline, CDR1 SNHLY and CDR2 FYNNEI. The CDR3 is 15 amino acids. J gave up 2 bases and V 5 bases, and 3 bases lay outside the gene matches. CDR3 DNA: TGTGCCAGCAGTTTACAGGGGGCGACTAATGAAAAACTGTTTTTT. It yields the protein CASSLQGATNEKLFF.

This chain uses TRBV20-1 with TRBJ2-2, with 7 positions matching TRBD2. This CDR3 has 14 amino acids. Trimming cost V 3 bases and J 7 bases; bases outside gene matches: 8. Germline V gene data show CDR1 as DFQATT and CDR2 as SNEGSKA (reference sequence). In DNA, the CDR3 is TGCAGTGCTAGTTTTGGGGGGGGTCTCGGGGAGCTGTTTTTT. Amino acids: CSASFGGGLGELFF.

This clonotype has just a few counts. This chain joins TRBV7-6 and TRBJ2-2; D call uncertain. The germline V and J ends were trimmed by 11 bases and 5 bases, with 12 bases remaining between them. Per germline, CDR1 SGHVS and CDR2 FNYEAQ. This CDR3 has 12 amino acids. The CDR3 bases are TGTGCCGGTTTCACGTTGACCGGGGAGCTGTTTTTT. This gives the protein CAGFTLTGELFF.

The CDR3, as DNA: TGCAGCGGACTATTGGGGCTAAAGGAAGCTTTCTTT. This sequence encodes CSGLLGLKEAFF. The chain joins TRBV29-1 to TRBJ1-1; D may be TRBD1 (5 bases). Trimming removed 7 bases at V and 8 bases at J, with 17 bases between. CDR1 is SQVTM and CDR2 is ANQGSEA in the germline V gene. This CDR3 spans 12 amino acids.

The V gene is TRBV20-1, the J gene TRBJ2-1; 10 bases fit TRBD2. V lost 0 bases to trimming and J lost 0 bases; unmatched junction nucleotides: 11. CDR1 and CDR2 (germline): DFQATT, SNEGSKA (reference sequence). The CDR3 has 19 residues. CDR3 loop: CSARDLGAGGTSSYNEQFF. The CDR3, as DNA: TGCAGTGCTAGAGATCTGGGAGCGGGAGGGACCAGCTCCTACAATGAGCAGTTCTTC.

Only a few counts were recorded for this clonotype. This rearrangement joins TRBV24-1 to TRBJ1-2; D perhaps matches TRBD1 (6 bases). CDR3 length equals 14 residues. Trimming took off 4 bases at V and 4 bases at J, with 12 bases between the two ends. The germline V gene has CDR1 KGHDR and CDR2 SFDVKD. The CDR3: CATSDWDKFYGYTF. CDR3 coding DNA: TGTGCCACCAGTGACTGGGACAAGTTCTATGGCTACACCTTC.

The chain recombines TRBV3-1 with TRBJ2-1, with a possible D match to TRBD2 (5 bases). Germline V gene lookup returns CDR1 LGHDT and CDR2 YNNKEL (reference sequence). Trimming removed 3 bases at V and 10 bases at J, with 7 bases between. This CDR3 has 11 residues. The CDR3 DNA reads as TGTGCCAGCAGCCATACGGGGGAGCAGTTCTTC. It translates to CASSHTGEQFF.

The chain links TRBV20-1 to TRBJ1-5, with a possible D match to TRBD1 (5 bases). CDR1 and CDR2 from the germline V gene are DFQATT and SNEGSKA (reference sequence). The length of the CDR3 is 13 residues. Deletions cut 3 bases from V and 3 bases from J, with 9 bases between. The CDR3 is CSASDSLNQPQHF. CDR3 nucleotides: TGCAGTGCTAGTGACAGCCTCAATCAGCCCCAGCATTTT.

This clonotype was counted only a few times. J is TRBJ1-1 and V is TRBV6-1; 7 nucleotides match TRBD1. The V gene's germline CDR1 is MNHNS and CDR2 SASEGT. With V trimmed by 6 bases and J by 5 bases, 12 bases remained unmatched. The CDR3 runs 15 residues. CDR3 sequence: CASSRQGGGGTEAFF. CDR3 coding DNA: TGTGCCAGCAGCCGCCAAGGGGGCGGTGGGACTGAAGCTTTCTTT.

CDR3 in amino acids: CSAQSLGVEQYF. The CDR3, as DNA: TGCAGTGCCCAGAGTCTGGGGGTCGAGCAGTACTTC. J is TRBJ2-7 and V is TRBV20-1, with D perhaps assigned TRBD1 or TRBD2 (5 bases each). Germline V gene sequence: CDR1 DFQATT, CDR2 SNEGSKA (reference sequence). Trimming pared 6 bases from V and 6 bases from J, leaving 15 bases between. CDR3 length: 12 residues.

Only a few counts were recorded for this clonotype. The rearrangement links TRBV4-2 to TRBJ2-2; 10 bases are shared with TRBD2. Germline V gene sequence: CDR1 LGHNA, CDR2 YNFKEQ. The CDR3 length is 16 residues. The J segment lost 5 bases and the V segment lost 1 base, leaving 4 bases of the junction unmatched. The CDR3 DNA follows: TGTGCCAGCAGCCAAGGGCTAGCGGGGGTTACCGGGGAGCTGTTTTTT. Translating gives CASSQGLAGVTGELFF.

V gene TRBV9 combines with J gene TRBJ2-5; the match to TRBD1 covers 10 bases. Losses at the gene ends were 4 bases for V and 5 bases for J; bases not matched to a gene: 14. The CDR3 totals 17 residues. Germline lookup yields CDR1 SGDLS and CDR2 YYNGEE. The CDR3 nucleotides read TGTGCCAGCAGCCCAGGGACAGGGGCCGGGACGGGGGAGACCCAGTACTTC. It yields the protein CASSPGTGAGTGETQYF.

The CDR3 here is CSAVGTAGSPLHF. In DNA, the CDR3 is TGCAGTGCAGTGGGGACAGCTGGGTCACCCCTCCACTTT. The chain recombines TRBV20-1 with TRBJ1-6; TRBD1 matches at 7 bases. This CDR3 is 13 amino acids long. From germline, CDR1 is DFQATT and CDR2 SNEGSKA (reference sequence). J gave up 10 bases and V 6 bases, and 9 bases lay outside the gene matches.

This clonotype has more than one count but fewer than ten. J is TRBJ2-1 and V is TRBV18; a weak D match, TRBD1 (5 bases). The CDR3 spans 15 residues. The ends were cut back, 4 bases at V and 3 bases at J, with 13 bases in the middle. CDR1 is KGHSH, CDR2 LQKENI, per germline. CDR3 DNA: TGTGCCAGCTCACTCGGTTCAGGGATCTACAATGAGCAGTTCTTC. This translates into CASSLGSGIYNEQFF. Full variable domain (missing parts from reference TRBV18 and TRBJ2-1): NAGVMQNPRHLVRRRGQEARLRCSPMKGHSHVYWYRQLPEEGLKFMVYLQKENIIDESGMPKERFSAEFPKEGPSILRIQQVVRGDSAAYFCASSLGSGIYNEQFFGPGTRLTVL.